Presented here are 14 T cell receptor beta chains from one specimen sequenced in a study of regulatory T cells in long-lasting Graves disease (dated by TCRdb to about 2021). The intended sense of this specimen's time point label: persistent/refractory GD, antithyroid drugs over 5 years with positive TRAb. For both TCR sequencing and RNA sequencing, RNA was extracted from PBMCs in TRIzol. Libraries were constructed by multiplex PCR. The sequencing machine was an Illumina HiSeq 4000. To build TCR beta libraries, CDR3 regions were amplified by Arm-PCR using iRepertoire HTBI primers. TCRdb itself trimmed the public reads at Q25 with fastp, ran MiXCR and retained productive beta chains. When rows share a CDR3 protein, they turn into one entry using the most common DNA and genes. Within this sample are 650,000 to 700,000 distinct CDR3 sequences, with approximately 31% of them counted one time only. The ten largest clones represent under 50% of the sample.

Here the sequenced sample was peripheral blood mononuclear cells (PBMCs), taken when the disease was refractory, from a patient treated with antithyroid drugs. The receptors come from a female donor with Graves disease.

This chain joins TRBV6-1 and TRBJ2-2, with D hard to call. This CDR3 comprises 17 residues. Trimming took 0 bases from V and 1 from J, leaving 12 bases between them. Germline CDR1 reads MNHNS; CDR2 reads SASEGT. The CDR3, as DNA: TGTGCCAGCAGTGAAGCGCTTTGGCTCCTGAACACCGGGGAGCTGTTTTTT. Protein sequence: CASSEALWLLNTGELFF.

This clonotype was detected many times. CDR3 loop: CASSPDITNEKLFF. DNA for the CDR3: TGTGCCAGCAGCCCGGACATAACTAATGAAAAACTGTTTTTT. The V gene is TRBV27, the J gene TRBJ1-4; possible D gene TRBD1, 5 bases. V lost 6 bases and J 1 base, leaving 9 bases between the germline ends. The CDR3 runs to 14 residues. Per the germline V gene, CDR1 is MNHEY and CDR2 is SMNVEV (reference sequence).

The V call is TRBV7-2, the J call TRBJ2-7; perhaps TRBD2 as D (5 bases). V dropped 0 bases and J dropped 0 bases, with 12 bases sitting between them. Germline lookup yields CDR1 SGHTA and CDR2 FQGNSA. The CDR3 has 16 residues. CDR3 protein: CASSLAGGAASYEQYF. In nucleotides, the CDR3 is TGTGCCAGCAGCTTAGCCGGTGGAGCGGCCTCCTACGAGCAGTACTTC. Full variable domain (missing parts from reference TRBV7-2 and TRBJ2-7): GAGVSQSPSNKVTEKGKDVELRCDPISGHTALYWYRQSLGQGLEFLIYFQGNSAPDKSGLPSDRFSAERTGGSVSTLTIQRTQQEDSAVYLCASSLAGGAASYEQYFGPGTRLTVT.

This clonotype was recorded many times. The CDR3 DNA is TGTGCCAGCAGTGAACTCAGGGTCAACTATGGCTACACCTTC. Translated: CASSELRVNYGYTF. The chain has TRBV6-1 and TRBJ1-2; a possible D gene is TRBD1 (5 bases). CDR1 is MNHNS and CDR2 is SASEGT in the germline V gene. The ends were cut back, 2 bases at V and 2 bases at J, with 9 bases in the middle. CDR3 length equals 14 residues.

This clonotype was picked up a small number of times. This sequence joins TRBV11-2 and TRBJ2-7, with TRBD1 matching over 7 bases. The CDR3 runs to 13 residues. CDR1 is SGHAT and CDR2 is FQNNGV in the germline V gene. V lost 5 bases and J lost 8; bases outside the gene matches: 9. CDR3 in amino acids: CASSPGTDIQQYF. The CDR3, as DNA: TGTGCCAGCAGCCCCGGGACAGATATTCAGCAGTACTTC.

This clonotype has just a few counts. The rearrangement joins TRBV29-1 to TRBJ2-2; TRBD2 might be the D (6 bases). V lost 4 bases, J lost 4 bases, and 13 bases lay in between. Germline V gene data show CDR1 as SQVTM and CDR2 as ANQGSEA. The CDR3 has 14 amino acids. The CDR3 DNA reads as TGCAGCGTTGCCCCGGGAGCAATCACCGGGGAGCTGTTTTTT. Translating it yields CSVAPGAITGELFF.

This clonotype was detected only a few times. This sequence joins TRBV6-2 or TRBV6-3 and TRBJ1-4; D is perhaps TRBD1 (5 bases). V lost 0 bases, J lost 3 bases, and 8 bases lay in between. This CDR3 has 15 residues. The germline V gene has CDR1 MNHEY and CDR2 SVGEGT. The chain's CDR3 is CASSYSRGANEKLFF. DNA of the CDR3: TGTGCCAGCAGTTACTCCCGGGGCGCTAATGAAAAACTGTTTTTT.

This clonotype was seen at least ten times. The gene calls are TRBV7-2 and TRBJ1-1; 8 nucleotides align to TRBD1. Germline CDR1 and CDR2: SGHTA and FQGNSA. The CDR3 length is 14 residues. J lost 3 bases, V lost 1 base, and 1 base had no gene match. The CDR3 bases are TGTGCCAGCAGCTTAGACAGGGGGTACACTGAAGCTTTCTTT. Protein product: CASSLDRGYTEAFF.

This chain joins TRBV11-3 and TRBJ1-1; 9 positions agree with TRBD1. Trimming removed 5 bases from V and 10 bases from J; junction bases left unmatched: 8. Germline V gives CDR1 SGHNT, CDR2 YENEEA. The CDR3 runs 13 residues. The CDR3 coding sequence is TGTGCCAGCAGCCAAGACAGGGGGTTGCCAGCTTTCTTT. Residues: CASSQDRGLPAFF.

This clonotype was seen many times. V usage is TRBV12-3 or TRBV12-4 and J usage is TRBJ1-5; D is uncertain. The CDR3 is 12 residues long. The germline V and J ends were trimmed by 0 bases and 9 bases, with 6 bases remaining between them. The DNA for the CDR3 is TGTGCCAGCAGTTTAGCGACCTCGCCCCAGCATTTT. Amino acids: CASSLATSPQHF.

This clonotype was found a few times. V and J are TRBV7-8 and TRBJ1-2; 7 bases line up with TRBD1. This CDR3 is 16 amino acids long. CDR1 and CDR2 from the germline V gene are SGHVS and FQNEAQ. The V segment lost 5 bases and the J segment 2 bases; nucleotides outside the gene matches: 11. In DNA form, the CDR3 reads TGTGCCAGCAGCCCGGGAAGACAGGGATTAAACTATGGCTACACCTTC. Encoded protein: CASSPGRQGLNYGYTF.

The chain joins TRBV27 to TRBJ1-5; the D is unclear. V lost 2 bases and J lost 6, with 8 bases in between. Germline-derived CDR1 and CDR2 are MNHEY and SMNVEV (reference sequence). The CDR3 is 13 amino acids. The CDR3 sequence is CASSLSWGQPQHF. Here the CDR3 DNA reads TGTGCCAGCAGTTTAAGTTGGGGTCAGCCCCAGCATTTT.

The gene calls are TRBV30 and TRBJ2-7; 10 bases align to TRBD1. The CDR3 has 14 residues. V trimming: 3 bases; J trimming: 2 bases; junction bases outside the gene matches: 4. Germline V gives CDR1 GTSNPN, CDR2 SVGIG (reference sequence). CDR3 loop: CAWRDRGGAYEQYF. The DNA for the CDR3 is TGTGCCTGGAGGGACAGGGGGGGAGCCTACGAGCAGTACTTC.

This clonotype has at least ten counts. J is TRBJ2-7 and V is TRBV28; 7 positions match TRBD1. Losses at the gene ends were 1 base for V and 0 bases for J; bases not matched to a gene: 3. Germline loops: CDR1 MDHEN, CDR2 SYDVKM. This CDR3 comprises 15 residues. CDR3 loop: CASSLYRGPSYEQYF. CDR3 DNA sequence: TGTGCCAGCAGTTTATACAGGGGACCCTCCTACGAGCAGTACTTC.